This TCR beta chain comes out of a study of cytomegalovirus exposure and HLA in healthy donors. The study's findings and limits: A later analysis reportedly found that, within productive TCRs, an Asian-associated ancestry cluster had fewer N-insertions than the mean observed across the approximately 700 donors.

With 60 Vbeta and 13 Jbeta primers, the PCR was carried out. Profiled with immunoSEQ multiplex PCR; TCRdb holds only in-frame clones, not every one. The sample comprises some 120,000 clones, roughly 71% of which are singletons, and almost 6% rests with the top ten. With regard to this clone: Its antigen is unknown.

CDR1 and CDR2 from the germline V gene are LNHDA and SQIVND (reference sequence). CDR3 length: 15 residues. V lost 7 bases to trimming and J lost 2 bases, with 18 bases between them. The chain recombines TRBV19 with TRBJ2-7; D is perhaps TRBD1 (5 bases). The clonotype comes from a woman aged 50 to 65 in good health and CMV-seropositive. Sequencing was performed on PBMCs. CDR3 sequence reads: CASTFVAGSTYEQYF. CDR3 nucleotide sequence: TGTGCCAGTACCTTTGTGGCAGGGTCCACCTACGAGCAGTACTTC. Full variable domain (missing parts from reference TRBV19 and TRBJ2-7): DGGITQSPKYLFRKEGQNVTLSCEQNLNHDAMYWYRQDPGQGLRLIYYSQIVNDFQKGDIAEGYSVSREKKESFPLTVTSAQKNPTAFYLCASTFVAGSTYEQYFGPGTRLTVT.